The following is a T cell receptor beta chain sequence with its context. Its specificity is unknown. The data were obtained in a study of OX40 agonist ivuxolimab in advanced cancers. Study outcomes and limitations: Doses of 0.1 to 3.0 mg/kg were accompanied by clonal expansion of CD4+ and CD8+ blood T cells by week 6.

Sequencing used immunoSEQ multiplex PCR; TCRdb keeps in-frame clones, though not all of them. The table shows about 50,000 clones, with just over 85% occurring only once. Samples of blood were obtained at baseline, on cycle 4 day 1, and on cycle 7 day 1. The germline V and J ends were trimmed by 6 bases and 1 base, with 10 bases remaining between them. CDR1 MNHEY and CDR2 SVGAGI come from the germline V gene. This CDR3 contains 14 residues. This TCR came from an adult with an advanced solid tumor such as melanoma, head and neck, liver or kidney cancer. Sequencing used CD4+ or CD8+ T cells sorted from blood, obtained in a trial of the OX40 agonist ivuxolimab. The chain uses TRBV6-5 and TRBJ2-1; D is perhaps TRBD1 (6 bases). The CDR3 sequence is CASRKQGSYNEQFF. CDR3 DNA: TGTGCCAGCAGAAAACAGGGTTCCTACAATGAGCAGTTCTTC.